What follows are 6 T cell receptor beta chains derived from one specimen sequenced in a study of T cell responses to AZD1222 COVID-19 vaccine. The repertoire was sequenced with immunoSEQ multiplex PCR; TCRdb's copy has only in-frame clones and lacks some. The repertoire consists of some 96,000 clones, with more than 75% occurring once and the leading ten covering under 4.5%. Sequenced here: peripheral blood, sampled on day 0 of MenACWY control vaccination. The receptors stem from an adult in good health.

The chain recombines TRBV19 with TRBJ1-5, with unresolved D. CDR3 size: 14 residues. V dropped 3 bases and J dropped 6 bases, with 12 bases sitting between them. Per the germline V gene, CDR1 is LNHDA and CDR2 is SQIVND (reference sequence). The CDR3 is CASSILGDGQPQHF. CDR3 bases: TGTGCCAGTAGTATCCTAGGAGATGGTCAGCCCCAGCATTTT.

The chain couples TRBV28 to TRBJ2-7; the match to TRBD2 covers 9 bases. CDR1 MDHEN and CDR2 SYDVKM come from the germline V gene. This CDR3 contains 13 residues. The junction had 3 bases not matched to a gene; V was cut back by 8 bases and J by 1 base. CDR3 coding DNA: TGTGCCAGCCGAGCGGGGGGATCCTACGAGCAGTACTTC. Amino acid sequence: CASRAGGSYEQYF.

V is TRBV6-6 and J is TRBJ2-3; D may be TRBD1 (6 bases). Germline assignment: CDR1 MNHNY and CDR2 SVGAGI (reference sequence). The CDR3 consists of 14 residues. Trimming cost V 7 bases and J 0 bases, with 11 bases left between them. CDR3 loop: CASTYRASTDTQYF. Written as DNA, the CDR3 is TGTGCCAGCACCTACAGGGCAAGCACAGATACGCAGTATTTT.

The CDR3 region is CASGLTAGVYEQYF. The CDR3, as DNA: TGTGCCAGCGGGCTCACAGCGGGGGTCTACGAGCAGTACTTC. This chain uses TRBV3-1 (or the pseudogene TRBV3-2) with TRBJ2-7, with TRBD2 matching over 8 bases. The CDR3 extends over 14 amino acids. From germline, CDR1 is LGHDT and CDR2 YNNKEL (reference sequence). The V segment lost 8 bases and the J segment 3 bases; nucleotides outside the gene matches: 9.

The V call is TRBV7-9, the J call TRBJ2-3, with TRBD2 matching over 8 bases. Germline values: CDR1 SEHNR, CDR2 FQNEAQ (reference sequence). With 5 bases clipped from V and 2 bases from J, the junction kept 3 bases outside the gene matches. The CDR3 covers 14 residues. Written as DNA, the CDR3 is TGTGCCAGCAGCCCGGGGGGGATCACAGATACGCAGTATTTT. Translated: CASSPGGITDTQYF. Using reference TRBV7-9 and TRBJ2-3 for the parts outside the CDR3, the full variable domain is DTGVSQNPRHKITKRGQNVTFRCDPISEHNRLYWYRQTLGQGPEFLTYFQNEAQLEKSRLLSDRFSAERPKGSFSTLEIQRTEQGDSAMYLCASSPGGITDTQYFGPGTRLTVL.

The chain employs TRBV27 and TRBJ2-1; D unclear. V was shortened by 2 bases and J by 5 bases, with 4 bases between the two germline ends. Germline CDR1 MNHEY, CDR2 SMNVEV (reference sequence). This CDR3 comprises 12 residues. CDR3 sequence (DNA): TGTGCCAGCAGTTTAGGTCACAATGAGCAGTTCTTC. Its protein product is CASSLGHNEQFF.